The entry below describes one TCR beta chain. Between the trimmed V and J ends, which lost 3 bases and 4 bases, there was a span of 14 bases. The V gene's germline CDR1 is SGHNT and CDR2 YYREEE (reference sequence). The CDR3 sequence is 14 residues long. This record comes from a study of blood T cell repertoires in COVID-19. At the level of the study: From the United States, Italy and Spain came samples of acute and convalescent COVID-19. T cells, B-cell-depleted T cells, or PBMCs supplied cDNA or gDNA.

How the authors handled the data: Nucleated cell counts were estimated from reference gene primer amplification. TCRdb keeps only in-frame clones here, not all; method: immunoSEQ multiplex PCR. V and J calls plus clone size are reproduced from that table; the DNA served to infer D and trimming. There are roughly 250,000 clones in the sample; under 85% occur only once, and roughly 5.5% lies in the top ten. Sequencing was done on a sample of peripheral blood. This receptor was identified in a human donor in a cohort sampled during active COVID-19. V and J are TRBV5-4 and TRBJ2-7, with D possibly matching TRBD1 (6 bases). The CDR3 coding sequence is TGTGCCAGCAGCTCACGGGACATAGGATACGAGCAGTACTTC. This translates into CASSSRDIGYEQYF.